A single T cell receptor (beta chain) is shown here with its context. V was pared by 3 bases and J by 4 bases, with 15 bases of the junction left unmatched. The CDR3 length is 19 residues. The germline V gene encodes CDR1 SGDLS and CDR2 YYNGEE. Enrollment of patients from Seattle took place during active infection, with longitudinal follow-up. The entry originates in a study of blood T cell repertoires in COVID-19. TCRdb's copy holds only in-frame clones and misses some; the assay was immunoSEQ multiplex PCR. The repertoire holds some 110,000 clones, with approximately 74% as singletons. The V call is TRBV9, the J call TRBJ2-1; 11 bases line up with TRBD2. The specimen sequenced was peripheral blood. The sequence derives from a man aged 80 or over with COVID-19, enrolled during active disease. CDR3 sequence: CASSDHPTGTSGPYNEQFF. CDR3 nucleotides: TGTGCCAGCAGCGACCACCCCACCGGGACTAGCGGACCATACAATGAGCAGTTCTTC.